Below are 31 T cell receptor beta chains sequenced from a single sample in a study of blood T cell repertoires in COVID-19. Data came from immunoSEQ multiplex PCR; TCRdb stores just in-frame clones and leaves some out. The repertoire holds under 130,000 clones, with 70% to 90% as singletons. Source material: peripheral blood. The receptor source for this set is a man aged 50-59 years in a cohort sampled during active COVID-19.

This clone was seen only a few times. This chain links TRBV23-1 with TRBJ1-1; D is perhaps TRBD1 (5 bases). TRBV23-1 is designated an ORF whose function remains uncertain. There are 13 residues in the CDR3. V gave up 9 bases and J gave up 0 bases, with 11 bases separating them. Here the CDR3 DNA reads TGCGCCAGATGGGGCGGGATGAACACTGAAGCTTTCTTT. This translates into CARWGGMNTEAFF.

The CDR3 bases are TGTGCCAGCAGCCAGGTTTCAGGGGGCCTTGGAGACGAGCAGTACTTC. It specifies CASSQVSGGLGDEQYF. J is TRBJ2-7 and V is TRBV6-2 or TRBV6-3; 8 bases align to TRBD1. The germline gives CDR1 MNHEY, CDR2 SVGEGT. This CDR3 is 16 amino acids long. J was trimmed by 5 bases and V by 6 bases; bases with no gene match: 15.

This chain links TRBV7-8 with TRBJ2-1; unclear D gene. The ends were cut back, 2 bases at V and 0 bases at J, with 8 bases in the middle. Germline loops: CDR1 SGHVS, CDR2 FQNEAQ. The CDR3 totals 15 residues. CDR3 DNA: TGTGCCAGCAGCTTACCGGAGAGCTCCTACAATGAGCAGTTCTTC. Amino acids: CASSLPESSYNEQFF.

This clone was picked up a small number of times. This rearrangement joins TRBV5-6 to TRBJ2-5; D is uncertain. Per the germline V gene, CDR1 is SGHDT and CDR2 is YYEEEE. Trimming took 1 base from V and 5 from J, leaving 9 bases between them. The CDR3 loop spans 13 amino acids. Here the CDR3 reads CASSLTRAETQYF. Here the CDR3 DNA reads TGTGCCAGCAGCTTGACGCGTGCTGAGACCCAGTACTTC. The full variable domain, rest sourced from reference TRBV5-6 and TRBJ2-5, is DAGVTQSPTHLIKTRGQQVTLRCSPKSGHDTVSWYQQALGQGPQFIFQYYEEEERQRGNFPDRFSGHQFPNYSSELNVNALLLGDSALYLCASSLTRAETQYFGPGTRLLVL.

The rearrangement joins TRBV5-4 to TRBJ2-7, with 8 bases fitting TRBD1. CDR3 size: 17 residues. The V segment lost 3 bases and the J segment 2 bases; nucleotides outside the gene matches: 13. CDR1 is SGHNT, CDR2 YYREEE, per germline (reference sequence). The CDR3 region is CASSSRATGGRAYEQYF. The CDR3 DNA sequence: TGTGCCAGCAGCTCGAGAGCCACAGGGGGGCGGGCCTACGAGCAGTACTTC.

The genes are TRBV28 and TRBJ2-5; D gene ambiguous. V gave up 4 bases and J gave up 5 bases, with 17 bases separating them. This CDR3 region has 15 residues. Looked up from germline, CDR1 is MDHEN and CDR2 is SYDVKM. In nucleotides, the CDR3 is TGTGCCAGCAGTTCACCTATGGGCAACGGCGAGACCCAGTACTTC. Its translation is CASSSPMGNGETQYF.

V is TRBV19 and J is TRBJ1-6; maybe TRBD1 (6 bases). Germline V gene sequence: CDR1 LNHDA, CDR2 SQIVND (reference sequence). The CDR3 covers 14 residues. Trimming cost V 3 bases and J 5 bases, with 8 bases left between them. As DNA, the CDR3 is TGTGCCAGTAGTATTGGGGGCGATAATTCACCCCTCCACTTT. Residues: CASSIGGDNSPLHF.

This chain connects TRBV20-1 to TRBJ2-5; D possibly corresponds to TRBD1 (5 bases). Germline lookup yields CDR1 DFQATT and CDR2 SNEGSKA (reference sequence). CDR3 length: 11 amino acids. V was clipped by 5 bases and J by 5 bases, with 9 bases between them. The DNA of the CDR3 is TGCAGTGCTGGGGCCCGGGAGACCCAGTACTTC. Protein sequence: CSAGARETQYF.

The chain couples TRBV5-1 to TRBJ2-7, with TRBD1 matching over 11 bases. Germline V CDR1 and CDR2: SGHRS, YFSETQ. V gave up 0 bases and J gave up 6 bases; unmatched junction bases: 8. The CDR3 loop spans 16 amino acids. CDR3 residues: CASSLVIGQGASEQYF. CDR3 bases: TGCGCCAGCAGCTTGGTTATCGGACAGGGGGCCTCCGAGCAGTACTTC.

CDR3: CASSPRQVSNQPQHF. The DNA for the CDR3 is TGTGCCAGTAGTCCTAGACAGGTGAGCAATCAGCCCCAGCATTTT. This chain links TRBV19 with TRBJ1-5; tentatively, D is TRBD1 (6 bases). V lost 5 bases, J lost 1 base, and 12 bases lay in between. Germline-derived CDR1 and CDR2 are LNHDA and SQIVND (reference sequence). The CDR3 totals 15 residues.

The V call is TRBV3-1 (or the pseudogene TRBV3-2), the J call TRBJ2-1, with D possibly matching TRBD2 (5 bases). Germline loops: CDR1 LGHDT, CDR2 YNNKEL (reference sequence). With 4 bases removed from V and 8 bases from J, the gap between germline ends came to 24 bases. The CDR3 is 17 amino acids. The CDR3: CASSPLGPGWPGDEQFF. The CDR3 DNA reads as TGTGCCAGCAGCCCTCTGGGCCCCGGATGGCCCGGGGATGAGCAGTTCTTC.

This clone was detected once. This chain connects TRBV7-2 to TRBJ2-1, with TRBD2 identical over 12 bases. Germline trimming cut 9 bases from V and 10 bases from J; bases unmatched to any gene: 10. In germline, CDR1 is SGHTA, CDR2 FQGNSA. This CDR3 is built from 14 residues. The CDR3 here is CASLRLAGAGEQFF. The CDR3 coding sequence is TGTGCCAGTTTGAGACTAGCGGGGGCCGGGGAGCAGTTCTTC. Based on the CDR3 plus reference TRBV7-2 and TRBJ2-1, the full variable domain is GAGVSQSPSNKVTEKGKDVELRCDPISGHTALYWYRQSLGQGLEFLIYFQGNSAPDKSGLPSDRFSAERTGGSVSTLTIQRTQQEDSAVYLCASLRLAGAGEQFFGPGTRLTVL.

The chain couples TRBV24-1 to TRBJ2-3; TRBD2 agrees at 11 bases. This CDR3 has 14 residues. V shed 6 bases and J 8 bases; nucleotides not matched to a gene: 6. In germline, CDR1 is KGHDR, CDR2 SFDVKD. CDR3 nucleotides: TGTGCCACCAGTACTAGCGGGGGTAAGGGTACGCAGTATTTT. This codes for CATSTSGGKGTQYF.

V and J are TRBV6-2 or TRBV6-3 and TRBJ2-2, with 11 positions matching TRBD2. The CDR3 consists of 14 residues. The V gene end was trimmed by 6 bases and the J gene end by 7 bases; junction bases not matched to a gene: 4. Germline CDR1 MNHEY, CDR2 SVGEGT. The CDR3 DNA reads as TGTGCCAGCAGCCGACTAGCGGGGAGCGGGGAGCTGTTTTTT. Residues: CASSRLAGSGELFF.

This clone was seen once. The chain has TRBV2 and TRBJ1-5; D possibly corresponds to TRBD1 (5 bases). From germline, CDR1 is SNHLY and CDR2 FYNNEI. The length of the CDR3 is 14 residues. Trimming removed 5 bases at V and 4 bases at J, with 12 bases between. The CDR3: CASSTPGGNQPQHF. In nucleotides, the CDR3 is TGTGCCAGCAGTACCCCCGGGGGTAATCAGCCCCAGCATTTT.

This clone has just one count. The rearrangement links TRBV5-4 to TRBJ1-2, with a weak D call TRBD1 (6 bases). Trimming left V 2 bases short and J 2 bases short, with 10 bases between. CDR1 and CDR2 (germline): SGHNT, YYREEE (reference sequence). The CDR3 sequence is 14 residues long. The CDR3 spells CASSLIGQNYGYTF. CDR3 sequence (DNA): TGTGCCAGCAGCTTAATAGGACAGAACTATGGCTACACCTTC.

CDR3: CASSLGRYNEQFF. In DNA form, the CDR3 reads TGTGCCAGCAGCCTTGGGCGATACAATGAGCAGTTCTTC. The chain uses TRBV3-1 (or the pseudogene TRBV3-2) and TRBJ2-1; D call uncertain. V was clipped by 4 bases and J by 4 bases, with 8 bases between them. The CDR3 is made up of 13 amino acids. CDR1 is LGHDT and CDR2 is YNNKEL in the germline V gene (reference sequence).

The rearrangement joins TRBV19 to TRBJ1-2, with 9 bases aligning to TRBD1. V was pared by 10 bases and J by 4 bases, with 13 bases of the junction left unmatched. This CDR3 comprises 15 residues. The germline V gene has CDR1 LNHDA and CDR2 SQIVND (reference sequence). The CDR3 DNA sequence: TGTGCCACCCGTCCCCTCGGGACAGGGTTCTATGGCTACACCTTC. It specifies CATRPLGTGFYGYTF. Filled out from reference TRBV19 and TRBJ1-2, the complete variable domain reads DGGITQSPKYLFRKEGQNVTLSCEQNLNHDAMYWYRQDPGQGLRLIYYSQIVNDFQKGDIAEGYSVSREKKESFPLTVTSAQKNPTAFYLCATRPLGTGFYGYTFGSGTRLTVV.

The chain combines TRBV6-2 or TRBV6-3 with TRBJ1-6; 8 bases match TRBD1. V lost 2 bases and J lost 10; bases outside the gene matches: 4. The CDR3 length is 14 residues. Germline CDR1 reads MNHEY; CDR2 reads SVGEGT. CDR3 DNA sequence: TGTGCCAGCAGTTACGGAGCAGGGGGCTCACCCCTCCACTTT. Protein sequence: CASSYGAGGSPLHF.

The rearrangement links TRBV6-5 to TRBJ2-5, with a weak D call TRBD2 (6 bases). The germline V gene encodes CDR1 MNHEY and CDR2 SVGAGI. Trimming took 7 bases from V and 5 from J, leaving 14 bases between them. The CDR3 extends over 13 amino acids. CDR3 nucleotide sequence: TGTGCCAGCACTAGCGTTGGAAGGGAGACCCAGTACTTC. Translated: CASTSVGRETQYF.

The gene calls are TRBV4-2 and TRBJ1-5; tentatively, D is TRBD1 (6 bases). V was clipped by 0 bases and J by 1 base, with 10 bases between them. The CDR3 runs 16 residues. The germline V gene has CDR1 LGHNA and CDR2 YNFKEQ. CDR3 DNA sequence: TGTGCCAGCAGCCAAGACCCGGGACAAAGCAATCAGCCCCAGCATTTT. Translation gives CASSQDPGQSNQPQHF.

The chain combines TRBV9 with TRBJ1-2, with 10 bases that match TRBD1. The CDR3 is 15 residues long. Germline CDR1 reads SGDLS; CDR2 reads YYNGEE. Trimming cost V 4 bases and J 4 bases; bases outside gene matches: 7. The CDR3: CASSTSGQGGYGYTF. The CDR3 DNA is TGTGCCAGCAGCACCTCCGGACAGGGGGGCTATGGCTACACCTTC.

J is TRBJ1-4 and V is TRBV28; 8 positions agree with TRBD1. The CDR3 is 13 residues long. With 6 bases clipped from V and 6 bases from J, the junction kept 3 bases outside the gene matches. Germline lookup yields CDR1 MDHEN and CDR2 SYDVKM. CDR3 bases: TGTGCCAGCAGACAGGGGGGGGATGAAAAACTGTTTTTT. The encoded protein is CASRQGGDEKLFF. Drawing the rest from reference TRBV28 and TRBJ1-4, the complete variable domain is DVKVTQSSRYLVKRTGEKVFLECVQDMDHENMFWYRQDPGLGLRLIYFSYDVKMKEKGDIPEGYSVSREKKERFSLILESASTNQTSMYLCASRQGGDEKLFFGSGTQLSVL.

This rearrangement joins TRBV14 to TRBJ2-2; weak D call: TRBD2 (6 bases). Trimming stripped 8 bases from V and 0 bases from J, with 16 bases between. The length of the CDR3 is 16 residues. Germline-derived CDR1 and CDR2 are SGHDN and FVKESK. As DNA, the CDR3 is TGTGCCAGCTCAAGTGGGAGACTAGCGAACACCGGGGAGCTGTTTTTT. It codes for CASSSGRLANTGELFF.

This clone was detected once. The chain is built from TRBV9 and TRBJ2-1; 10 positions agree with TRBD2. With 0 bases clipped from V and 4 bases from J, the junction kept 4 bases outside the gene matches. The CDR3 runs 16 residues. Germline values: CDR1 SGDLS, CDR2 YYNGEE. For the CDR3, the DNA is TGTGCCAGCAGCGTAGGGACTAGCGGAGGGTACAATGAGCAGTTCTTC. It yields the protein CASSVGTSGGYNEQFF.

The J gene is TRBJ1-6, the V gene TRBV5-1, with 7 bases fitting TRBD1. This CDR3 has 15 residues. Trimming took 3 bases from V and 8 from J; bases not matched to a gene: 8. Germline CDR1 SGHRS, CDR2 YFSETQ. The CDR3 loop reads CASSSTGSVDSPLHF. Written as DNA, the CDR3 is TGCGCCAGCAGCTCGACAGGGTCGGTGGATTCACCCCTCCACTTT.

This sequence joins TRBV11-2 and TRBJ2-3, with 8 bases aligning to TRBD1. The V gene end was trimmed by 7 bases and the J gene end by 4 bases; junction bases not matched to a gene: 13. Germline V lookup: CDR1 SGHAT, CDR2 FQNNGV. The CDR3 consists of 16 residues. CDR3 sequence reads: CASTRYRQGHADTQYF. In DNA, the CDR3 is TGTGCCAGCACCCGCTACCGACAGGGGCACGCAGATACGCAGTATTTT. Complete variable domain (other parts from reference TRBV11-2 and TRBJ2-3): EAGVAQSPRYKIIEKRQSVAFWCNPISGHATLYWYQQILGQGPKLLIQFQNNGVVDDSQLPKDRFSAERLKGVDSTLKIQPAKLEDSAVYLCASTRYRQGHADTQYFGPGTRLTVL.

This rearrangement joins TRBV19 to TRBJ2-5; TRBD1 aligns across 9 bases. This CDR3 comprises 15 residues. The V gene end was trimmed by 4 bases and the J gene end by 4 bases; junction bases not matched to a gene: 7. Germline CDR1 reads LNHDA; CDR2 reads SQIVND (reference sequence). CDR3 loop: CASSTGTGSRETQYF. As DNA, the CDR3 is TGTGCCAGTAGTACCGGGACAGGGAGTAGAGAGACCCAGTACTTC. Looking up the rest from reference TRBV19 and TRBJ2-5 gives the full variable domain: DGGITQSPKYLFRKEGQNVTLSCEQNLNHDAMYWYRQDPGQGLRLIYYSQIVNDFQKGDIAEGYSVSREKKESFPLTVTSAQKNPTAFYLCASSTGTGSRETQYFGPGTRLLVL.

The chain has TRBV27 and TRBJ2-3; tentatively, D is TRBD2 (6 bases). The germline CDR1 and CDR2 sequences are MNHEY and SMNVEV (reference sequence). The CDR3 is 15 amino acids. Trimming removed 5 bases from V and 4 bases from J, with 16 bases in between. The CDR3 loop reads CASSRVGGFSDTQYF. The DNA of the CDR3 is TGTGCCAGCAGTCGAGTTGGGGGGTTCTCAGATACGCAGTATTTT.

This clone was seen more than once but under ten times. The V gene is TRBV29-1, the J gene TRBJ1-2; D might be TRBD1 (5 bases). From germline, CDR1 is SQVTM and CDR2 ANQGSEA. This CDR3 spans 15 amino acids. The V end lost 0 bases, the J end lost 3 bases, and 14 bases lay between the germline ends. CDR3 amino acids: CSVEDLGRGDYGYTF. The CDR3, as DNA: TGCAGCGTTGAAGATCTAGGCCGGGGGGACTATGGCTACACCTTC. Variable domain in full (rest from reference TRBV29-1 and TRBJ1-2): SAVISQKPSRDICQRGTSLTIQCQVDSQVTMMFWYRQQPGQSLTLIATANQGSEATYESGFVIDKFPISRPNLTFSTLTVSNMSPEDSSIYLCSVEDLGRGDYGYTFGSGTRLTVV.

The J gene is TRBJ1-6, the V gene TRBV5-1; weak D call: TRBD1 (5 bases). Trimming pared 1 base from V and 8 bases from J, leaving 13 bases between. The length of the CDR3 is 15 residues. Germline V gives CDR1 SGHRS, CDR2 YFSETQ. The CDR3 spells CASSLIGGWDSPLHF. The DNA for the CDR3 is TGCGCCAGCAGCTTGATCGGGGGATGGGATTCACCCCTCCACTTT.